A selection of T cell receptor beta chains follows, all from one sample in a study of PD-L1 blockade in urothelial cancer. Sequencing was performed with immunoSEQ multiplex PCR; in TCRdb, only in-frame clones are kept and a portion is missing. This table has tens of thousands of clones, 75% to 85% appearing once. This material consisted of PBMCs, taken around atezolizumab (anti-PD-L1) treatment. These TCRs come from a man aged 70-80 years with urothelial cancer. Each CDR3 is given with its conserved first and last residue. D genes are given only for firm matches. Not every row has a clone size; where given, it reads once, few, many or a size class.

V,D,size,J,CDR3,DNA
TRBV12-5,TRBD2,.,TRBJ2-3,CASGPDGTSGSIPQYF,TGTGCTAGTGGTCCCGACGGGACTAGCGGGAGTATCCCGCAGTATTTT
TRBV7-9,.,few,TRBJ1-1,CASSSTGNTEAFF,TGTGCCAGCAGCTCGACAGGGAACACTGAAGCTTTCTTT
TRBV10-1,TRBD2,once,TRBJ2-7,CASRLGLAGAKGYEQYF,TGCGCCAGCAGATTGGGACTAGCGGGAGCAAAGGGCTACGAGCAGTACTTC
TRBV21-1,.,.,TRBJ1-5,CASNRRPGQGSNQPQHF,TGTGCCAGCAATCGGAGACCGGGACAGGGGAGCAATCAGCCCCAGCATTTT
TRBV15,.,once,TRBJ1-2,CATSRDNERDYGYTF,TGTGCCACCAGCAGGGACAATGAAAGGGACTATGGCTACACCTTC
TRBV4-3,TRBD2,few,TRBJ2-5,CASSQGGGRLMETQYF,TGCGCCAGCAGCCAAGGGGGCGGGAGGTTAATGGAGACCCAGTACTTC
TRBV7-9,TRBD2,.,TRBJ2-2,CASSVLARTGELFF,TGTGCCAGCAGCGTACTAGCGCGGACCGGGGAGCTGTTTTTT
TRBV4-3,.,.,TRBJ2-1,CASSLSPNNEQFF,TGCGCCAGCAGCCTTTCCCCAAACAATGAGCAGTTCTTC
TRBV5-6,TRBD1,.,TRBJ2-5,CASQTGTGDGETQYF,TGTGCCAGCCAGACCGGGACAGGGGACGGAGAGACCCAGTACTTC
TRBV19,.,few,TRBJ1-2,CASSTRQSNYGYTF,TGTGCCAGTAGTACGAGACAGAGTAACTATGGCTACACCTTC
TRBV7-2,TRBD1,.,TRBJ2-7,CASSLGTGYEYEQYF,TGTGCCAGCAGCTTAGGGACAGGGTATGAATACGAGCAGTACTTC
TRBV7-2,.,.,TRBJ1-1,CASSEKAGGTRRAFF,TGTGCCAGCAGCGAAAAAGCGGGGGGGACCCGACGAGCTTTCTTT
TRBV11-3,.,.,TRBJ2-3,CASSLGQSTDTQYF,TGTGCCAGCAGCTTAGGCCAGTCCACAGATACGCAGTATTTT
TRBV14,.,few,TRBJ1-2,CASSHAPQWGGIYGYTF,TGTGCCAGCAGCCACGCACCTCAATGGGGAGGGATCTATGGCTACACCTTC
TRBV5-6,TRBD1,.,TRBJ2-2,CASSARRTGYTGELFF,TGTGCCAGCAGCGCGAGGCGGACAGGGTACACCGGGGAGCTGTTTTTT
TRBV27,.,once,TRBJ2-1,CASSSSLTEYNEQFF,TGTGCCAGCAGTTCCTCCCTGACAGAATACAATGAGCAGTTCTTC
TRBV7-9,.,.,TRBJ2-3,CASSPGGSGTDTQYF,TGTGCCAGCAGCCCCGGAGGGTCTGGTACAGATACGCAGTATTTT
TRBV10-3,TRBD1,.,TRBJ1-1,CAISAPGQGSLGTEAFF,TGTGCCATCAGTGCCCCGGGACAGGGATCTCTCGGAACTGAAGCTTTCTTT
TRBV19,.,.,TRBJ2-1,CASSMGEYNEQFF,TGTGCCAGTAGTATGGGAGAATACAATGAGCAGTTCTTC
TRBV28,TRBD2,.,TRBJ2-1,CASSLTLAGGDEQFF,TGTGCCAGCAGTTTAACCTTAGCGGGGGGCGATGAGCAGTTCTTC
TRBV19,TRBD1,.,TRBJ1-5,CASNPGQGRNQPQHF,TGTGCCAGTAACCCGGGACAGGGGCGGAATCAGCCCCAGCATTTT
TRBV7-2,TRBD2,.,TRBJ2-1,CASMAGGAYNEQFF,TGTGCCAGCATGGCGGGAGGTGCCTACAATGAGCAGTTCTTC
TRBV7-6,TRBD1,.,TRBJ1-2,CASSLDPPGQGSNYGYTF,TGTGCCAGCAGCTTAGACCCACCGGGACAGGGGTCCAACTATGGCTACACCTTC
TRBV15,.,once,TRBJ2-7,CATSRTGEANEQYF,TGTGCCACCAGCAGAACGGGAGAGGCCAACGAGCAGTACTTC
TRBV27,TRBD1,.,TRBJ2-7,CASSLVGQSYEQYF,TGTGCCAGCAGTTTAGTGGGACAGAGCTACGAGCAGTACTTC
TRBV28,.,.,TRBJ2-3,CASSLPSLSGRQYF,TGTGCCAGCAGTTTACCCTCCCTTAGCGGAAGGCAGTATTTT
TRBV18,.,.,TRBJ2-2,CASSPTDAQPGELFF,TGTGCCAGCTCACCAACAGACGCTCAGCCGGGGGAGCTGTTTTTT
TRBV27,.,.,TRBJ2-1,CASSSPSSYNEQFF,TGTGCCAGCAGCTCCCCGAGCTCCTACAATGAGCAGTTCTTC
TRBV12-1,.,.,TRBJ2-3,CASSSRTSGNTDTQYF,TGTGCCAGCAGCTCTCGTACTAGCGGGAACACAGATACGCAGTATTTT
TRBV6-1,TRBD1,.,TRBJ2-7,CASVRTGTYEQYF,TGTGCCAGCGTGCGGACAGGCACTTACGAGCAGTACTTC
TRBV7-6,TRBD2,.,TRBJ2-3,CASSLDGTSGFTQYF,TGTGCCAGCAGCTTAGACGGGACTAGCGGTTTTACGCAGTATTTT
TRBV5-1,.,.,TRBJ2-1,CASSLSPVLSKNEQFF,TGCGCCAGCAGCTTGTCGCCGGTCCTGAGCAAGAATGAGCAGTTCTTC
TRBV28,.,.,TRBJ2-1,CASSPGGGGPYNEQFF,TGTGCCAGCAGTCCCGGGGGAGGGGGGCCCTACAATGAGCAGTTCTTC
TRBV7-2,TRBD1,.,TRBJ1-3,CASSLRTGENTIYF,TGTGCCAGCAGCCTCCGGACAGGGGAAAACACCATATATTTT
TRBV5-1,.,once,TRBJ1-2,CASSLAQGDGYTF,TGCGCCAGCAGCTTGGCACAGGGTGATGGCTACACCTTC
TRBV11-2,.,once,TRBJ1-3,CASSVVTGTGNTIYF,TGTGCCAGCAGCGTAGTAACAGGGACTGGAAACACCATATATTTT
TRBV5-1,TRBD1,.,TRBJ1-1,CASSSGGTEAFF,TGCGCCAGCAGCTCAGGGGGCACTGAAGCTTTCTTT
TRBV30,.,.,TRBJ2-3,CAWSVRSSSTDTQYF,TGTGCCTGGAGTGTACGGTCTTCTAGCACAGATACGCAGTATTTT
TRBV7-3,TRBD1,.,TRBJ1-5,CASSHRGLIDQPQHF,TGTGCCAGCAGCCACAGGGGGTTAATCGATCAGCCCCAGCATTTT
TRBV4-1,TRBD1,.,TRBJ1-5,CASSRGQGGTSQPQHF,TGCGCCAGCAGCCGGGGACAGGGTGGAACGAGCCAGCCCCAGCATTTT
TRBV5-8,.,.,TRBJ2-5,CASASGTRGRETQYF,TGTGCCAGCGCTTCAGGTACCAGGGGAAGGGAGACCCAGTACTTC
TRBV7-6,.,.,TRBJ1-1,CASSPGWTPSTEAFF,TGTGCCAGCAGCCCAGGGTGGACACCATCCACTGAAGCTTTCTTT
TRBV4-3,TRBD1,.,TRBJ2-2,CASSQAQGAASVNTGELFF,TGCGCCAGCAGCCAAGCCCAGGGGGCCGCTAGCGTTAACACCGGGGAGCTGTTTTTT
TRBV5-1,.,.,TRBJ2-5,CASSLGGRSWETQYF,TGCGCCAGCAGCTTGGGCGGGCGATCCTGGGAGACCCAGTACTTC
TRBV5-1,.,.,TRBJ1-1,CASSSDSLEAFF,TGCGCCAGCAGCTCGGACAGCTTAGAAGCTTTCTTT
TRBV28,TRBD1,.,TRBJ1-3,CASSLGTGAIKDTIYF,TGTGCCAGCAGTTTGGGGACAGGGGCGATAAAGGACACCATATATTTT
TRBV4-3,.,many,TRBJ2-1,CASSQEVGGVYNEQFF,TGCGCCAGCAGCCAAGAAGTCGGCGGCGTCTACAATGAGCAGTTCTTC
TRBV9,.,many,TRBJ2-2,CASSVNLGTGELFF,TGTGCCAGCAGCGTTAACCTAGGAACCGGGGAGCTGTTTTTT
TRBV7-9,.,few,TRBJ2-1,CAQWGGWSSYNEQFF,TGTGCCCAATGGGGGGGCTGGAGCTCCTACAATGAGCAGTTCTTC
TRBV4-1,.,.,TRBJ1-5,CASSQAPSTPYQPQHF,TGCGCCAGCAGCCAAGCTCCGTCGACACCTTATCAGCCCCAGCATTTT